One and the same sample provided the 19 T cell receptor beta chains below, sequenced in a study of blood T cell repertoires in COVID-19. Only in-frame clones appear in the TCRdb table, and some are missing; sequencing was by immunoSEQ multiplex PCR. The sample lists 300,000 or so clones, around 90% seen once, with 1% to 1.3% in the top ten. Specimen: PBMCs or T cells enriched from blood (not recorded which). The receptors stem from a woman aged 25 to 39 who had recovered from COVID-19.

The J gene is TRBJ2-3, the V gene TRBV6-2 or TRBV6-3, with D tentatively TRBD2 (6 bases). The germline V and J ends were trimmed by 6 bases and 8 bases, with 21 bases remaining between them. From germline, CDR1 is MNHEY and CDR2 SVGEGT. CDR3 length: 15 residues. In DNA, the CDR3 is TGTGCCAGCAGCGCGACTAGGGCTCCCCAGACTACGCAGTATTTT. Amino acid sequence: CASSATRAPQTTQYF.

This clone was seen a handful of times. The chain couples TRBV7-9 to TRBJ1-4; TRBD1 matches 7 bases. This CDR3 has 16 residues. After removal of 7 bases from V and 5 bases from J, the junction contained 13 bases not matched to a gene. Germline V gene sequence: CDR1 SEHNR, CDR2 FQNEAQ (reference sequence). The CDR3: CASTGMTGTRNEKLFF. DNA of the CDR3: TGTGCCAGCACCGGTATGACAGGGACGAGAAATGAAAAACTGTTTTTT.

The gene calls are TRBV11-2 and TRBJ1-5; D ambiguous. From germline, CDR1 is SGHAT and CDR2 FQNNGV. V was trimmed by 3 bases and J by 7 bases, leaving 13 bases between them. This CDR3 is built from 14 residues. This CDR3 is CASSFPGVGQPQHF. CDR3 sequence (DNA): TGTGCCAGCAGCTTTCCAGGTGTTGGACAGCCCCAGCATTTT.

J is TRBJ2-7 and V is TRBV18; tentatively, D is TRBD1 (6 bases). From germline, CDR1 is KGHSH and CDR2 LQKENI. CDR3 length: 17 residues. Trimming took 5 bases from V and 0 from J, leaving 20 bases between them. The CDR3 DNA reads TGTGCCAGCTCAGAACTAAGTGGGGGCTTGGGCTCCTACGAGCAGTACTTC. Protein product: CASSELSGGLGSYEQYF.

This chain uses TRBV20-1 with TRBJ2-5; tentative D call: TRBD2 (6 bases). Germline V gene lookup returns CDR1 DFQATT and CDR2 SNEGSKA (reference sequence). The CDR3 is 14 amino acids. The ends were cut back, 3 bases at V and 5 bases at J, with 16 bases in the middle. CDR3 region: CSASREVRGETQYF. The CDR3 bases are TGCAGTGCTAGTCGAGAGGTACGGGGGGAGACCCAGTACTTC.

This chain uses TRBV6-2 or TRBV6-3 with TRBJ2-3; 8 bases align to TRBD1. CDR1 MNHEY and CDR2 SVGEGT come from the germline V gene. Unmatched junction bases numbered 4, after V lost 4 bases and J lost 7 bases. The CDR3 is 13 residues long. CDR3 DNA sequence: TGTGCCAGCAGTTCACTCAGGGGGCATACGCAGTATTTT. This encodes CASSSLRGHTQYF.

The chain combines TRBV19 with TRBJ1-5, with D possibly matching TRBD1 (5 bases). The CDR3 loop spans 16 amino acids. In germline, CDR1 is LNHDA, CDR2 SQIVND (reference sequence). Between the trimmed V and J ends, which lost 5 bases and 1 base, there was a span of 15 bases. The CDR3 DNA reads TGTGCCAGTAGTTTGGAGGGACGGGTGAGCAATCAGCCCCAGCATTTT. It codes for CASSLEGRVSNQPQHF. The whole variable domain, remainder taken from reference TRBV19 and TRBJ1-5, is DGGITQSPKYLFRKEGQNVTLSCEQNLNHDAMYWYRQDPGQGLRLIYYSQIVNDFQKGDIAEGYSVSREKKESFPLTVTSAQKNPTAFYLCASSLEGRVSNQPQHFGDGTRLSIL.

The chain uses TRBV5-1 and TRBJ2-2; 14 positions match TRBD2. The J segment lost 2 bases and the V segment lost 3 bases, leaving 3 bases of the junction unmatched. Germline V lookup: CDR1 SGHRS, CDR2 YFSETQ. The CDR3 is 17 residues long. CDR3 residues: CASSSTSGRGNTGELFF. The DNA of the CDR3 is TGCGCCAGCAGCTCGACTAGCGGGAGGGGAAACACCGGGGAGCTGTTTTTT.

J is TRBJ2-7 and V is TRBV20-1; 8 nucleotides align to TRBD2. Trimming cost V 3 bases and J 3 bases; bases outside gene matches: 7. This CDR3 is built from 14 residues. The germline V gene has CDR1 DFQATT and CDR2 SNEGSKA (reference sequence). Written as DNA, the CDR3 is TGCAGTGCTAGTCTCAGCGGGAGCGTCTACGAGCAGTACTTC. Its translation: CSASLSGSVYEQYF.

This clone was seen a handful of times. Distinct nucleotide sequences in the sample also encode this CDR3. The chain carries TRBV19 and TRBJ1-1; 9 bases agree with TRBD1. V was pared by 6 bases and J by 4 bases, with 6 bases of the junction left unmatched. Looked up from germline, CDR1 is LNHDA and CDR2 is SQIVND (reference sequence). The length of the CDR3 is 14 residues. The DNA of the CDR3 is TGTGCCAGTAGCCCACCGGGACAGGGCACTGAAGCTTTCTTT. This codes for CASSPPGQGTEAFF.

The chain's CDR3 is CASSTGGRGTEAFF. DNA for the CDR3: TGTGCCAGCAGCACAGGGGGCAGGGGCACTGAAGCTTTCTTT. The chain is built from TRBV2 and TRBJ1-1, with 9 bases fitting TRBD1. This CDR3 is built from 14 residues. Germline CDR1 reads SNHLY; CDR2 reads FYNNEI. After removal of 6 bases from V and 4 bases from J, the junction contained 6 bases not matched to a gene.

The chain couples TRBV28 to TRBJ2-1; no firm D call. Trimming took 8 bases from V and 4 from J, leaving 15 bases between them. The germline V gene has CDR1 MDHEN and CDR2 SYDVKM. CDR3 size: 14 residues. DNA for the CDR3: TGTGCCAGCTTTCGCCGCGAGGCTTACAATGAGCAGTTCTTC. Protein product: CASFRREAYNEQFF.

In nucleotides, the CDR3 is TGTGCCAGCAGAAGACGACAGGGGAATGAGCAGTTCTTC. Encoded protein: CASRRRQGNEQFF. The V call is TRBV2, the J call TRBJ2-1; TRBD1 matches at 8 bases. Germline trimming cut 6 bases from V and 7 bases from J; bases unmatched to any gene: 5. The germline gives CDR1 SNHLY, CDR2 FYNNEI. The CDR3 sequence is 13 residues long.

The rearrangement uses TRBV4-3 and TRBJ2-3; 7 bases align to TRBD2. CDR1 LGHNA and CDR2 YSLEER come from the germline V gene. The CDR3 has 15 residues. Trimming took 4 bases from V and 0 from J; bases not matched to a gene: 4. The CDR3 protein is CASSLTSVSTDTQYF. In nucleotides, the CDR3 is TGCGCCAGCAGCCTAACTAGCGTTAGCACAGATACGCAGTATTTT.

The V and J genes are TRBV25-1 and TRBJ1-4, with TRBD1 matching 7 bases. This CDR3 region has 14 residues. The germline gives CDR1 MGHDK, CDR2 SYGVNS. The J segment lost 8 bases and the V segment lost 3 bases, leaving 6 bases of the junction unmatched. The CDR3 loop reads CASSDPGTAEKLFF. The CDR3 DNA sequence: TGTGCCAGCAGTGACCCCGGGACAGCAGAAAAACTGTTTTTT.

The gene calls are TRBV9 and TRBJ2-3; 8 positions match TRBD2. From germline, CDR1 is SGDLS and CDR2 YYNGEE. V shed 0 bases and J 2 bases; nucleotides not matched to a gene: 2. There are 15 residues in the CDR3. DNA for the CDR3: TGTGCCAGCAGCGTAGGGACTAGCTACACAGATACGCAGTATTTT. Its protein is CASSVGTSYTDTQYF.

The V call is TRBV11-1, the J call TRBJ2-7; 8 nucleotides line up with TRBD2. Germline V lookup: CDR1 SGHAT, CDR2 FQDESV (reference sequence). This CDR3 has 16 residues. With V trimmed by 5 bases and J by 2 bases, 11 bases remained unmatched. In DNA, the CDR3 is TGTGCCAGCAGCCCGAGACTAGCGTCAAGCACCTACGAGCAGTACTTC. Translation gives CASSPRLASSTYEQYF.

This chain links TRBV13 with TRBJ2-7; 13 positions agree with TRBD2. Trimming took 5 bases from V and 4 from J; bases not matched to a gene: 8. Germline V gene sequence: CDR1 PRHDT, CDR2 FYEKMQ (reference sequence). There are 16 residues in the CDR3. The CDR3 sequence is CASSLWTSGSTYEQYF. In DNA, the CDR3 is TGTGCCAGCAGCCTTTGGACTAGCGGGAGCACTTACGAGCAGTACTTC.

CDR3 nucleotide sequence: TGTGCCACCAGCAGAGATCAAGGGGTAGGAACTGAAGCTTTCTTT. Its protein product is CATSRDQGVGTEAFF. The rearrangement joins TRBV15 to TRBJ1-1; D is possibly TRBD1 (5 bases). The V end was cut by 0 bases, the J end by 5 bases, with 13 bases between. The CDR3 totals 15 residues. Germline lookup yields CDR1 LNHNV and CDR2 YYDKDF (reference sequence).